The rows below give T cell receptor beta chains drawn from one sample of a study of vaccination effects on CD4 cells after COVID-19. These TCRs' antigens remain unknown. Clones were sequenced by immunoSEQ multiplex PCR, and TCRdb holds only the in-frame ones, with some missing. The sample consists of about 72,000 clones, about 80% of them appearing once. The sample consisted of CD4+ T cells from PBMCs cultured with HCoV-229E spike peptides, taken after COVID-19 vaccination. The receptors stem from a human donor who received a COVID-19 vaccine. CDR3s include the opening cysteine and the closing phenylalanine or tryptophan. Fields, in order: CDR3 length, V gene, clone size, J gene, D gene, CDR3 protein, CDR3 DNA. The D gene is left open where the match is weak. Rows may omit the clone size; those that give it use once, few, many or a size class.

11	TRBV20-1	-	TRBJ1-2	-	CSVGQSGGYTF	TGCAGTGTCGGGCAAAGTGGTGGCTACACCTTC
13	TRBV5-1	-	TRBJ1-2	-	CASSSGSQYGYTF	TGCGCCAGCAGCTCGGGCAGCCAATATGGCTACACCTTC
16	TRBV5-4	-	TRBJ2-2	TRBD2	CASSLVLAGAPGELFF	TGTGCCAGCAGCTTGGTACTAGCGGGGGCCCCCGGGGAGCTGTTTTTT
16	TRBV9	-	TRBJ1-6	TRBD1	CASSETHRGSNSPLHF	TGTGCCAGCAGCGAGACCCACAGGGGGAGTAATTCACCCCTCCACTTT
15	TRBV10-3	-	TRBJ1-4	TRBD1	CAISDNQGAGEKLFF	TGTGCCATCAGTGATAACCAGGGGGCGGGTGAAAAACTGTTTTTT
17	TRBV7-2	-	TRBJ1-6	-	CASSPRGGSSYNSPLHF	TGTGCCAGCAGCCCCCGTGGGGGGAGCTCCTATAATTCACCCCTCCACTTT
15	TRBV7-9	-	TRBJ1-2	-	CASSLQVRTDYGYTF	TGTGCCAGCAGCTTACAGGTCAGGACTGACTATGGCTACACCTTC
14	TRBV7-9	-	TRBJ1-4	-	CASSLRQEGEKLFF	TGTGCCAGCAGCTTACGGCAGGAGGGTGAAAAACTGTTTTTT
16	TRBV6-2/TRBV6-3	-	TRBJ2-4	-	CASSYGVRGAVNIQYF	TGTGCCAGCAGTTACGGGGTCCGAGGGGCGGTTAACATTCAGTACTTC
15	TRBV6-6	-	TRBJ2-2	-	CASSYSSVRSGELFF	TGTGCCAGCAGTTACTCGTCCGTAAGATCCGGGGAGCTGTTTTTT
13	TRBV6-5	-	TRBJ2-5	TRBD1	CASSGQAQETQYF	TGTGCCAGCAGCGGACAGGCCCAAGAGACCCAGTACTTC
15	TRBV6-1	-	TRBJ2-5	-	CASSEKGHRQETQYF	TGTGCCAGCAGTGAAAAGGGACACCGTCAAGAGACCCAGTACTTC
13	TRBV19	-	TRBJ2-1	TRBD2	CASSIGGGNEQFF	TGTGCCAGTAGTATAGGGGGGGGGAATGAGCAGTTCTTC
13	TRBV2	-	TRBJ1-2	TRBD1	CASSGTGIGGYTF	TGTGCCAGCAGTGGGACAGGGATTGGCGGCTACACCTTC
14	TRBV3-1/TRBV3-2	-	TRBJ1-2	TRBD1	CASSYGQGHYGYTF	TGTGCCAGCAGCTACGGACAGGGCCACTATGGCTACACCTTC
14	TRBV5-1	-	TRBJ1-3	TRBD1	CASSLGQGRNTIYF	TGCGCCAGCAGTTTGGGACAGGGCAGAAACACCATATATTTT
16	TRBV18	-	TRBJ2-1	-	CASSPRVGNSNNEQFF	TGTGCCAGCTCACCACGGGTAGGGAATTCAAACAATGAGCAGTTCTTC
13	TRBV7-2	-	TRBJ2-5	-	CASSLAGKETQYF	TGTGCCAGCAGCTTAGCGGGGAAAGAGACCCAGTACTTC
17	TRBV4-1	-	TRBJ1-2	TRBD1	CASSQGQGASDDYGYTF	TGCGCCAGCAGCCAGGGACAGGGGGCATCAGACGACTATGGCTACACCTTC
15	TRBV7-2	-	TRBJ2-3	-	CASSLDRTSTDTQYF	TGTGCCAGCAGCTTAGATCGGACTAGCACAGATACGCAGTATTTT
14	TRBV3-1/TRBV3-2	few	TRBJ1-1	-	CASSLRGAAAEAFF	TGTGCCAGCAGCCTTAGGGGGGCGGCAGCTGAAGCTTTCTTT
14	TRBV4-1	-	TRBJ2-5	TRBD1	CASSLGQAQETQYF	TGCGCCAGCAGCCTCGGACAGGCCCAAGAGACCCAGTACTTC
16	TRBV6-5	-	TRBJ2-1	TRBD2	CASSLSLAGGYNEQFF	TGTGCCAGCAGTTTGTCTTTAGCGGGGGGATACAATGAGCAGTTCTTC